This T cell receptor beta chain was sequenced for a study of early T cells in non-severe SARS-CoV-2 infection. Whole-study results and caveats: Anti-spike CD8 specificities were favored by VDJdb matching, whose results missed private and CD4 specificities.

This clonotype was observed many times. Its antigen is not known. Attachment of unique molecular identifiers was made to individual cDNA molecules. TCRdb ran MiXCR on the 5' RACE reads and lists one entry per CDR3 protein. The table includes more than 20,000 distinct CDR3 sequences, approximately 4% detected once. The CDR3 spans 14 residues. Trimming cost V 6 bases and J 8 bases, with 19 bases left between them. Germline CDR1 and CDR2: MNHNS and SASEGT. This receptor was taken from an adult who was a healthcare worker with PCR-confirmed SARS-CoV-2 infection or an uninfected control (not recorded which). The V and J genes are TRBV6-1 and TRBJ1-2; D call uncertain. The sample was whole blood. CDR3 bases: TGTGCCAGCAGATCTCGTGCGGGGTTAGAGGGCTACACCTTC. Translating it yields CASRSRAGLEGYTF.